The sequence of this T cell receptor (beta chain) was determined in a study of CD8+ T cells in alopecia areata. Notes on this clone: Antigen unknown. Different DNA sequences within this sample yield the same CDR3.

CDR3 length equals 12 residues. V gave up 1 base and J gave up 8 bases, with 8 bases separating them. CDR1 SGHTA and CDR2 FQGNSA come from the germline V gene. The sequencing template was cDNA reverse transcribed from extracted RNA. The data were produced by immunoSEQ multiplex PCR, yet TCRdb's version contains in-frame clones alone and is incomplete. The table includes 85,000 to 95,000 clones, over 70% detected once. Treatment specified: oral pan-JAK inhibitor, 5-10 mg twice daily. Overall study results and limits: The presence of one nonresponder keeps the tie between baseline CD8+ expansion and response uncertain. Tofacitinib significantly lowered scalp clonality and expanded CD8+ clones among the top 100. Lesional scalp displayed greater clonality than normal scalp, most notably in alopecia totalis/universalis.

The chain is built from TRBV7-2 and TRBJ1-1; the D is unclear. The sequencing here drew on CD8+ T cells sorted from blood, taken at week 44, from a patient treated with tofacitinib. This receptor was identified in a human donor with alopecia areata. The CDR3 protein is CASSLVGGEAFF. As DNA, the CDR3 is TGTGCCAGCAGCTTAGTGGGAGGGGAAGCTTTCTTT.